These 2 T cell receptor beta chains originate from one sample sequenced in a study of early T cells in non-severe SARS-CoV-2 infection. TCRdb passed the 5' RACE reads through MiXCR, listing each CDR3 protein once. The sample lists about 75,000 distinct CDR3 sequences, around 11% seen once, with around 12% in the top ten. The material was whole blood, obtained at baseline. These receptors were obtained from an adult who was a healthcare worker with PCR-confirmed SARS-CoV-2 infection or an uninfected control (not recorded which).

The rearrangement joins TRBV30 to TRBJ1-1; the D gene is possibly TRBD1 (6 bases). Germline CDR1 GTSNPN, CDR2 SVGIG (reference sequence). This CDR3 is built from 14 residues. Trimming removed 0 bases from V and 5 bases from J, with 13 bases in between. The CDR3 sequence is CAWSVWGLGTEAFF. CDR3 in DNA: TGTGCCTGGAGTGTTTGGGGGCTTGGAACTGAAGCTTTCTTT.

This clonotype was picked up many times. V gene TRBV5-1 combines with J gene TRBJ2-5, with D perhaps given as TRBD1 or TRBD2 (5 bases each). CDR3 length: 13 amino acids. The V end was cut by 4 bases, the J end by 5 bases, with 12 bases between. Looked up from germline, CDR1 is SGHRS and CDR2 is YFSETQ. The CDR3: CASSAGTTETQYF. CDR3 in DNA: TGCGCCAGCAGCGCCGGGACCACTGAGACCCAGTACTTC.